The text below deals with one TCR beta chain. The data were obtained in a study of shared clonotypes between healthy human individuals. V dropped 3 bases and J dropped 10; count of bases not matched to a gene: 13. This CDR3 has 17 amino acids. The germline V gene has CDR1 SGHRS and CDR2 YFSETQ. As handled by the study authors: ImmunoSEQ output held junction-only sequences without quality scores, so filtering differed. Data came from immunoSEQ multiplex PCR; TCRdb stores just in-frame clones and leaves some out. The DNA gave D and trimming, while V, J and clone size come from that table. This table has roughly 700,000 clones, around 67% appearing once.

The receptor was isolated from a young woman in good health. Sequenced: memory CD4+ T cells sorted from blood. As to subset: CD45RA-negative fraction. V gene TRBV5-1 combines with J gene TRBJ2-1, with 13 bases fitting TRBD2. The DNA of the CDR3 is TGCGCCAGCAGCTCGCTTTCGGGGACTAGCGGGGCGGGGGAGCAGTTCTTC. Amino acid sequence: CASSSLSGTSGAGEQFF.